This passage covers 18 T cell receptor beta chains from one sample sequenced in a study of blood T cells in healthy people across ages. It was with a sample-barcoded 5' primer and a J-beta primer mix that a second PCR of roughly 6 to 12 cycles was run. TCRdb reanalysed the 5' RACE reads using MiXCR and keeps one entry per CDR3 protein. The table lists 1,300,000 or so distinct CDR3 sequences, approximately 63% of them singletons. Sequencing input: blood. The source is a young man in good health.

This clonotype showed up many times. The gene calls are TRBV12-3 or TRBV12-4 and TRBJ1-1; 9 nucleotides agree with TRBD1. The junction had 3 bases not matched to a gene; V was cut back by 6 bases and J by 1 base. The CDR3 extends over 14 amino acids. CDR3 sequence reads: CASSPGQGNTEAFF. DNA of the CDR3: TGTGCCAGCAGCCCGGGACAGGGGAACACTGAAGCTTTCTTT.

The rearrangement links TRBV7-2 to TRBJ2-6; D call uncertain. Between the trimmed V and J ends, which lost 4 bases and 0 bases, there was a span of 13 bases. The CDR3 length is 17 residues. Germline CDR1 SGHTA, CDR2 FQGNSA. The CDR3 DNA is TGTGCCAGCAGCTCAGACGGGCCGATCTCTGGGGCCAACGTCCTGACTTTC. It encodes CASSSDGPISGANVLTF.

V gene TRBV10-3 combines with J gene TRBJ2-7; possibly TRBD1 for D (6 bases). In germline, CDR1 is ENHRY, CDR2 SYGVKD. CDR3 length equals 12 residues. The germline V and J ends were trimmed by 8 bases and 5 bases, with 13 bases remaining between them. The CDR3 sequence is CAIEGRGNEQYF. CDR3 nucleotide sequence: TGTGCCATCGAAGGCAGGGGCAACGAGCAGTACTTC.

This clonotype was counted only a few times. This chain joins TRBV12-3 or TRBV12-4 and TRBJ1-5; 8 bases fit TRBD1. The CDR3 is 15 residues long. After removal of 3 bases from V and 4 bases from J, the junction contained 5 bases not matched to a gene. CDR3 region: CASSFGTGGNQPQHF. In nucleotides, the CDR3 is TGTGCCAGCAGTTTCGGCACAGGGGGGAATCAGCCCCAGCATTTT.

The chain has TRBV6-5 and TRBJ2-7; TRBD2 is a possible D gene (6 bases). The CDR3 is 16 amino acids. The ends were cut back, 5 bases at V and 0 bases at J, with 17 bases in the middle. Germline V CDR1 and CDR2: MNHEY, SVGAGI. CDR3 in amino acids: CASSNLGVGGSYEQYF. The CDR3 bases are TGTGCCAGCAGTAACCTAGGTGTGGGGGGCTCCTACGAGCAGTACTTC.

The rearrangement joins TRBV11-2 to TRBJ2-3, with 10 bases fitting TRBD2. V trimming: 2 bases; J trimming: 8 bases; junction bases outside the gene matches: 16. The CDR3 runs 18 residues. Germline assignment: CDR1 SGHAT and CDR2 FQNNGV. CDR3 nucleotide sequence: TGTGCCAGCAGCTTATACGAGAGCGGGAGGGGTCGCTTGAGTACGCAGTATTTT. It encodes CASSLYESGRGRLSTQYF.

The chain recombines TRBV5-5 with TRBJ2-5; no reliable D call. The DNA end favors TRBJ2-7, so the J call may be wrong. CDR1 and CDR2 (germline): SGHKS, YYEKEE (reference sequence). This CDR3 has 13 residues. CDR3 sequence: CASSIPPGVEQYF. The CDR3 nucleotides are TGTGCCAGCAGCATACCACCTGGGGTCGAGCAGTACTTC.

The table lists this clonotype with a few counts. This chain uses TRBV7-9 with TRBJ2-5; 11 bases align to TRBD1. Germline V gene data show CDR1 as SEHNR and CDR2 as FQNEAQ (reference sequence). This CDR3 contains 15 residues. J gave up 11 bases and V 5 bases, and 13 bases lay outside the gene matches. The CDR3 bases are TGTGCCAGCAGCGGAGGACAGGGGGCTTCTGGAGAGCAGTACTTC. It specifies CASSGGQGASGEQYF.

The gene calls are TRBV7-2 and TRBJ2-7, with no clear D. CDR1 is SGHTA and CDR2 is FQGNSA in the germline V gene. The ends were cut back, 3 bases at V and 3 bases at J, with 9 bases in the middle. The CDR3 is made up of 13 amino acids. This chain's CDR3 is CASSLTSLYEQYF. In DNA form, the CDR3 reads TGTGCCAGCAGCTTGACCTCCCTCTACGAGCAGTACTTC. The full variable domain, with the rest looked up from reference TRBV7-2 and TRBJ2-7, is GAGVSQSPSNKVTEKGKDVELRCDPISGHTALYWYRQSLGQGLEFLIYFQGNSAPDKSGLPSDRFSAERTGGSVSTLTIQRTQQEDSAVYLCASSLTSLYEQYFGPGTRLTVT.

For this clonotype: Mismatch with germline at one junction end may stem from a read error. This chain links TRBV3-1 with TRBJ2-1; no clear D. The CDR3 spans 14 residues. Germline lookup yields CDR1 LGHDT and CDR2 YNNKEL (reference sequence). The CDR3 spells CASSQYPIPNEQFF. The CDR3 DNA reads as TGTGCCAGCAGCCAATACCCTATTCCCAATGAACAGTTCTTC.

CDR3 nucleotide sequence: TGCAGTGCTAGAGCCTCGGCCCTCACAGATACGCAGTATTTT. Protein: CSARASALTDTQYF. J is TRBJ2-3 and V is TRBV20-1, with no clear D. This CDR3 is 14 amino acids long. Trimming removed 1 base at V and 2 bases at J, with 10 bases between. The germline V gene has CDR1 DFQATT and CDR2 SNEGSKA (reference sequence).

This chain uses TRBV5-1 with TRBJ2-7; possibly TRBD1 or TRBD2 for D (6 bases each). Germline loops: CDR1 SGHRS, CDR2 YFSETQ. The CDR3 runs 15 residues. Between the trimmed V and J ends, which lost 3 bases and 4 bases, there was a span of 17 bases. The DNA for the CDR3 is TGCGCCAGCAGCTCCGGGGGCCTTCCCTCTTACGAGCAGTACTTC. It specifies CASSSGGLPSYEQYF. The whole variable domain, filled in from reference TRBV5-1 and TRBJ2-7, reads KAGVTQTPRYLIKTRGQQVTLSCSPISGHRSVSWYQQTPGQGLQFLFEYFSETQRNKGNFPGRFSGRQFSNSRSEMNVSTLELGDSALYLCASSSGGLPSYEQYFGPGTRLTVT.

The CDR3 here is CSVGSVTHNEQFF. The CDR3 coding sequence is TGCAGCGTTGGAAGTGTAACCCACAATGAGCAGTTCTTC. The chain is built from TRBV29-1 and TRBJ2-1; D is unclear. The CDR3 runs to 13 residues. CDR1 and CDR2 from the germline V gene are SQVTM and ANQGSEA. Trimming took 4 bases from V and 5 from J, leaving 12 bases between them.

The chain employs TRBV20-1 and TRBJ2-7; perhaps TRBD1 as D (6 bases). TRBJ2-4 matches the DNA end more closely, so the J call is doubtful. The V gene's germline CDR1 is DFQATT and CDR2 SNEGSKA (reference sequence). The CDR3 is 12 residues long. The chain's CDR3 is CIYRDDKNIQYF. DNA for the CDR3: TGCATCTACAGGGACGACAAAAACATTCAGTACTTC.

The V gene is TRBV5-5, the J gene TRBJ2-5, with 7 bases aligning to TRBD1. CDR3 length equals 15 residues. V was clipped by 1 base and J by 2 bases; unmatched bases: 5. Germline V gene sequence: CDR1 SGHKS, CDR2 YYEKEE (reference sequence). CDR3 residues: CASSLHWTGQETQYF. DNA of the CDR3: TGTGCCAGCAGCTTGCATTGGACAGGACAAGAGACCCAGTACTTC.

V gene TRBV6-1 combines with J gene TRBJ2-7; 12 nucleotides agree with TRBD2. With 8 bases clipped from V and 3 bases from J, the junction kept 5 bases outside the gene matches. The CDR3 consists of 14 residues. Germline assignment: CDR1 MNHNS and CDR2 SASEGT. The CDR3 region has the DNA TGTGCCAGCTCGACTAGCGGGAGTCTCTACGAGCAGTACTTC. Protein product: CASSTSGSLYEQYF.

About this clonotype: An end of the junction differs from the germline gene, which may be a read error. The chain is built from TRBV5-5 and TRBJ2-7, with D possibly matching TRBD1 (6 bases). Germline V gives CDR1 SGHKS, CDR2 YYEKEE (reference sequence). This CDR3 is built from 14 residues. The CDR3 bases are TGTGCCAGCAACAAAGGGACAACTACCTACGGGCAGTACTTC. Translating it yields CASNKGTTTYGQYF.

J is TRBJ2-2 and V is TRBV7-9; D gene ambiguous. The CDR3 totals 12 residues. Trimming took 5 bases from V and 6 from J, leaving 7 bases between them. Germline V gene data show CDR1 as SEHNR and CDR2 as FQNEAQ (reference sequence). CDR3 protein: CASSLQSGELFF. CDR3 bases: TGTGCCAGCAGCCTACAATCCGGGGAGCTGTTTTTT.